The rows below give T cell receptor beta chains drawn from one sample of a study of cytomegalovirus exposure and HLA in healthy donors. The assay was immunoSEQ multiplex PCR, and TCRdb's table has in-frame clones only and misses some. The table records some 120,000 clones, 88% of them present only once. The sample consisted of PBMCs. The receptor source for this set is a man in his thirties or forties in good health and CMV-seronegative. Each CDR3 is given with its conserved first and last residue.

TRBV18	TRBJ2-7	CASSPNREGEQYF
TRBV18	TRBJ2-6	CASSPMSGASGANVLTF
TRBV5-1	TRBJ1-2	CASSFRADGYTF
TRBV9	TRBJ2-3	CASSASGRGGDTQYF
TRBV14	TRBJ1-6	CASSHSFPGQTSYNSPLHF
TRBV27	TRBJ2-5	CASSRLAGGMETQYF
TRBV2	TRBJ1-1	CASSVVRVESEAFF
TRBV29-1	TRBJ2-5	CSVSREGGETQYF
TRBV10-3	TRBJ2-7	CAIRKLASGYEQYF
TRBV9	TRBJ2-3	CASSKRTGFGDTQYF
TRBV6-5	TRBJ2-7	CASSYGSLFYEQYF
TRBV10-1	TRBJ2-7	CASKAAGVSYEQYF
TRBV6-6	TRBJ2-7	CASSFPDRGHYEQYF
TRBV18	TRBJ1-3	CASSPWDRGANTIYF
TRBV15	TRBJ1-4	CATSEDRGRSEKLFF
TRBV9	TRBJ1-1	CASSVDGVRNSEAFF
TRBV5-4	TRBJ2-7	CASSLAGGQSYEQYF
TRBV5-4	TRBJ1-6	CASSLGGQGSYNSPLHF
TRBV10-1	TRBJ1-5	CASSHRGSNQPQHF
TRBV9	TRBJ2-1	CASSVGLAGGVNNEQFF
TRBV29-1	TRBJ2-1	CSVGLAAATSYNEQFF
TRBV29-1	TRBJ2-5	CSVDRDRGGETQYF
TRBV19	TRBJ2-7	CASSMVRQGEEQYF
TRBV10-3	TRBJ1-2	CAISESEGARGYTF
TRBV5-1	TRBJ2-5	CASSLATEKETQYF
TRBV5-1	TRBJ1-4	CASSLDRGPEKLFF
TRBV6-1	TRBJ1-5	CASSALQGSGRGNQPQHF
TRBV4-1	TRBJ2-4	CASSLGTGRAAKNIQYF
TRBV7-2	TRBJ2-1	CASTMRGSGSWNEQFF
TRBV25-1	TRBJ1-1	CASSERENSEAFF
TRBV7-6	TRBJ1-2	CASSPSPGSNYGYTF
TRBV20-1	TRBJ1-1	CSAIDTEAFF
TRBV30	TRBJ2-3	CAWAGFNRGRRTDTQYF
TRBV19	TRBJ2-2	CASSSGNTGELFF